A selection of T cell receptor beta chains follows, all from one sample in a study of blood T cell repertoires in COVID-19. Clones were read by immunoSEQ multiplex PCR, and TCRdb kept only the in-frame ones, dropping some. This table holds more than 95,000 clones, around 81% found once. Sequenced input: peripheral blood. These TCRs come from a woman in her forties or fifties with acute or convalescent COVID-19. The CDR3 runs from the conserved cysteine through the conserved F or W. D genes are given only for firm matches. Expanded clones are given a class, and other clones once, few, many or no size at all.

TRBD1,TRBJ2-7,NA,TRBV23-1,TGCGCCAGCAGTCAAATAACAGGGGGTTGGGAGCAGTACTTC,CASSQITGGWEQYF
NA,TRBJ1-1,few,TRBV29-1,TGCAGCGTTGTAACAGGGACGAACACTGAAGCTTTCTTT,CSVVTGTNTEAFF
NA,TRBJ2-7,NA,TRBV29-1,TGCAGCGTCCGGCGGGATTACGAGCAGTACTTC,CSVRRDYEQYF
NA,TRBJ2-7,NA,TRBV25-1,TGTGCCAGCAGTGAAGGTAGCGGCCTTCAGTACTTC,CASSEGSGLQYF
TRBD2,TRBJ2-4,NA,TRBV18,TGTGCCAGCTCACCTACTGTACTAGCGGGGTCAACGGGCATTCAGTACTTC,CASSPTVLAGSTGIQYF
TRBD2,TRBJ2-7,NA,TRBV10-3,TGTGCCATCAGTTTAGCGGGAAGTAGGTCTGAGCAGTACTTC,CAISLAGSRSEQYF
NA,TRBJ2-1,few,TRBV7-2,TGTGCCAGCAGCTCGCGACGAGGGAATGAGCAGTTCTTC,CASSSRRGNEQFF
TRBD2,TRBJ2-2,NA,TRBV15,TGTGCCACCAGCAGAGTGGCGGGGGCGAACACCGGGGAGCTGTTTTTT,CATSRVAGANTGELFF
TRBD1,TRBJ1-2,many,TRBV19,TGTGCCAGTAGCTCGATCGGGCCAGGACAGGCTTATGGCTACACCTTC,CASSSIGPGQAYGYTF
NA,TRBJ1-2,once,TRBV7-2,TGTGCCAGCAGCTTACACGTGGGGGGGTCCTCCTATGGCTACACCTTC,CASSLHVGGSSYGYTF
TRBD1,TRBJ1-2,NA,TRBV4-2,TGTGCCAGCAGCCAAGTACTACAGGGGAGCTATGGCTACACCTTC,CASSQVLQGSYGYTF
TRBD2,TRBJ2-7,NA,TRBV27,TGTGCCAGCAGTATTTCGGGACTAGCGGGAGAAGGGGAGTACGAGCAGTACTTC,CASSISGLAGEGEYEQYF
NA,TRBJ2-3,NA,TRBV12-3/TRBV12-4,TGTGCCAGCCTACGGGGGTCAGATACGCAGTATTTT,CASLRGSDTQYF
NA,TRBJ2-4,once,TRBV21-1,TGTGCCAGCACTACGAGGCTAGCCAAAAACATTCAGTACTTC,CASTTRLAKNIQYF
NA,TRBJ2-7,NA,TRBV30,TGTGCCTGCGATGACAGCTACGAGCAGTACTTC,CACDDSYEQYF
TRBD2,TRBJ2-2,NA,TRBV6-1,TGTGCCAGCAGTGGAAGACCAGCTAGCGGGACGGCCGGGGAGCTGTTTTTT,CASSGRPASGTAGELFF
NA,TRBJ1-2,NA,TRBV25-1,TGTGCCAGCAGTCCGGGGGATGGCTACACCTTC,CASSPGDGYTF
NA,TRBJ1-5,NA,TRBV18,TGTGCCAGCTCAATGGGTGGGGAGTCGCCCCAGCATTTT,CASSMGGESPQHF
NA,TRBJ2-4,NA,TRBV5-6,TGTGCCAGCAGCTTCCGGGCCAAAGAGGGCGTTCAGTACTTC,CASSFRAKEGVQYF
NA,TRBJ1-6,NA,TRBV7-2,TGTGCCAGCAGCTTGATAAGGGGTAATTCACCCCTCCACTTT,CASSLIRGNSPLHF
TRBD1,TRBJ1-1,NA,TRBV25-1,TGTGCCAGCAGTGTGACAGGGATGGGCACTGAAGCTTTCTTT,CASSVTGMGTEAFF
TRBD1,TRBJ2-7,NA,TRBV6-6,TGTGCCAGCAGGGAGACAGGGAACTCCTACGAGCAGTACTTC,CASRETGNSYEQYF
NA,TRBJ1-4,NA,TRBV28,TGTGCCAGCAGTTTAAACTCAAGGGGTAATGAAAAACTGTTTTTT,CASSLNSRGNEKLFF
NA,TRBJ1-6,NA,TRBV27,TGTGCCAGCAGTCTCGTCGGCTCCTATAATTCACCCCTCCACTTT,CASSLVGSYNSPLHF